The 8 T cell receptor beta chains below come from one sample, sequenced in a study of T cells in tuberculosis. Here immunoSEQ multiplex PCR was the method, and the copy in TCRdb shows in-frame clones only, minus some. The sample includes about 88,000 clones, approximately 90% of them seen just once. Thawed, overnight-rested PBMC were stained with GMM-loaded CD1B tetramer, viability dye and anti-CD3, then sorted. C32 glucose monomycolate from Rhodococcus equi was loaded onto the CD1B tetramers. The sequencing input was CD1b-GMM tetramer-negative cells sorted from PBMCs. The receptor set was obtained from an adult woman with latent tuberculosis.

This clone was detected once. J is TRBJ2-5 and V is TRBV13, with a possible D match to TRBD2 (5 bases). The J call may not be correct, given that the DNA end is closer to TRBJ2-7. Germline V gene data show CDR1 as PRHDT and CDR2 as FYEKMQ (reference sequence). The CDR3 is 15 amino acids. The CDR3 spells CASSFVGSGYYEQYF. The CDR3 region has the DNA TGTGCCAGCAGCTTTGTAGGGTCGGGATACTACGAGCAGTACTTC.

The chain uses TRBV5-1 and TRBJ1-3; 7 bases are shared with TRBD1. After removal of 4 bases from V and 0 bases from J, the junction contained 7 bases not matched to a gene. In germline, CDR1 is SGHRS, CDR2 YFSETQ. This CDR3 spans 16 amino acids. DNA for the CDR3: TGCGCCAGCAGCCGGACAGGCAGAAACTCTGGAAACACCATATATTTT. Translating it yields CASSRTGRNSGNTIYF. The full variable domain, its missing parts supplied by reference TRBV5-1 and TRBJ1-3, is KAGVTQTPRYLIKTRGQQVTLSCSPISGHRSVSWYQQTPGQGLQFLFEYFSETQRNKGNFPGRFSGRQFSNSRSEMNVSTLELGDSALYLCASSRTGRNSGNTIYFGEGSWLTVV.

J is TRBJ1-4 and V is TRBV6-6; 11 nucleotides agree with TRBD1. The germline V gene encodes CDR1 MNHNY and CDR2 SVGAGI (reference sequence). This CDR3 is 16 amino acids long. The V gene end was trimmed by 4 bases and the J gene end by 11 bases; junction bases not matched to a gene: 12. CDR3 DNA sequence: TGTGCCAGCAGTTCCCCCCTGGGACAGGGGGTTGGGAAACTGTTTTTT. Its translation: CASSSPLGQGVGKLFF.

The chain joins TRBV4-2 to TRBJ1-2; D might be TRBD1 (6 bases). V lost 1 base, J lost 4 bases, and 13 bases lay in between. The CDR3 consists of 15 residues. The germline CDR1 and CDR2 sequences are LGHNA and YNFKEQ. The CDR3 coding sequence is TGTGCCAGCAGCCAAGCAATTGGGACAAGCTATGGCTACACCTTC. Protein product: CASSQAIGTSYGYTF.

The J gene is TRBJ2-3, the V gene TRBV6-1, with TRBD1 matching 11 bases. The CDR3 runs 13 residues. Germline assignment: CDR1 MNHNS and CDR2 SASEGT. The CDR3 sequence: CGSGTGGSDTQYF. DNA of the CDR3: TGTGGGTCGGGGACAGGGGGTTCAGATACGCAGTATTTT.

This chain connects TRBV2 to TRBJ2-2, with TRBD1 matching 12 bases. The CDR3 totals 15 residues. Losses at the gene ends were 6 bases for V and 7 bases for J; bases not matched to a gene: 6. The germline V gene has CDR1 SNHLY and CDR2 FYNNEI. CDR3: CASRPGQGAGGELFF. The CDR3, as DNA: TGTGCCAGCAGGCCGGGACAGGGGGCTGGCGGGGAGCTGTTTTTT.

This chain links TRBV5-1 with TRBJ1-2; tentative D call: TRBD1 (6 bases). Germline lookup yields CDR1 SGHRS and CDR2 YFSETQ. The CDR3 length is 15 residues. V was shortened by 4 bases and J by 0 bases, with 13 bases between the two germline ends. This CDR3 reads CASSTTGTTNYGYTF. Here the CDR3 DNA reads TGCGCCAGCAGCACCACCGGGACAACTAACTATGGCTACACCTTC.

In nucleotides, the CDR3 is TGTGCCAGCAGCTCGGTTATGTGGTCTGGGGCCAACGTCCTGACTTTC. This sequence encodes CASSSVMWSGANVLTF. This chain connects TRBV5-6 to TRBJ2-6, with D unclear. The CDR3 length is 16 residues. Deletions cut 3 bases from V and 1 base from J, with 11 bases between. Per germline, CDR1 SGHDT and CDR2 YYEEEE.